These 2 T cell receptor beta chains were all obtained from the same sample, sequenced in a study of beta chain features in type 1 diabetes (dated by TCRdb to about 2018). The library was made by the immunoSEQ multiplex PCR assay. The entire isolated RNA was reverse transcribed using the High Capacity cDNA Reverse Transcription Kit, and thus expressed TCRB transcripts were sequenced. TCRdb's version of the immuneACCESS table is confined to in-frame rearrangements and falls short of the full clone set. An unresolved V gene accounts for under half of the shortfall where checked; the remainder is of unknown origin. Present in this sample are around 430,000 clones, roughly 31% of which were seen just once. 0.05% to 0.065% of the sample lies in the top ten. Material for sequencing was naive CD4+ T cells from blood. The cell subset or site label, as the study defines it: true naive CD4+ T cells. All receptors come from a man between 18 and 29 years old in good health.

In its sample, this clone was seen a few times. This chain connects TRBV30 to TRBJ1-1; D is possibly TRBD1 (6 bases). The CDR3 runs 17 residues. V lost 2 bases to trimming and J lost 7 bases, with 26 bases between them. The germline V gene encodes CDR1 GTSNPN and CDR2 SVGIG (reference sequence). For the CDR3, the DNA is TGTGCCTGGAGTATGGATTTGAACCGCGGACAGCGAATTGAAGCTTTCTTT. Its protein product is CAWSMDLNRGQRIEAFF.

The V and J genes are TRBV28 and TRBJ2-5, with 7 bases aligning to TRBD2. Germline V gene lookup returns CDR1 MDHEN and CDR2 SYDVKM. The CDR3 sequence is 15 residues long. With V trimmed by 8 bases and J by 2 bases, 11 bases remained unmatched. CDR3 DNA sequence: TGTGCCAGCCACGAGGGAGGGCTAGCGCAAGAGACCCAGTACTTC. It translates to CASHEGGLAQETQYF.